This TCR beta chain is drawn from a study of shared clonotypes between healthy human individuals. Study-wide results and caveats: The study found lower generation probabilities in non-shared clonotypes than in those shared by all four donors. Naive subsets usually exceeded memory subsets in estimated richness. Clonotype sharing among donors likely depends on sequencing depth.

Healthy and HIV-negative, the adult donors had no recent acute infections or vaccinations. TCRdb's table, derived via immunoSEQ multiplex PCR, lists solely in-frame clones and lacks some. The table records 300,000 to 400,000 clones, under 80% of them present only once. The ends were cut back, 7 bases at V and 6 bases at J, with 21 bases in the middle. The CDR3 is made up of 15 amino acids. Germline V gene sequence: CDR1 MNHEY, CDR2 SVGAGI. Concerning this clone: Its specificity is unknown.

Sequencing was done on a sample of memory CD4+ T cells sorted from blood. Stated subset: CD45RA-negative fraction. The rearrangement uses TRBV6-5 and TRBJ1-2; D possibly corresponds to TRBD1 (6 bases). This TCR was sampled from a man aged 30 to 39 in good health. CDR3 protein: CASTYDVRGTHGYTF. Here the CDR3 DNA reads TGTGCCAGCACCTACGACGTCAGGGGTACGCATGGCTACACCTTC.